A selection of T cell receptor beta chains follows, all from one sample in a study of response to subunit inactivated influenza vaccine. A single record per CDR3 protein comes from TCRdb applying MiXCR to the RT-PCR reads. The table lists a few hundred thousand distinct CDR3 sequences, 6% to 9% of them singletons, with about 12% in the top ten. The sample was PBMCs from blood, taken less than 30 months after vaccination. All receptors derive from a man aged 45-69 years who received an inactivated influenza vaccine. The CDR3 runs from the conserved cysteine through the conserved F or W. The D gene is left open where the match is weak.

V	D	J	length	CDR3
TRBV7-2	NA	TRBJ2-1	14	CASSLAAGYNEQFF
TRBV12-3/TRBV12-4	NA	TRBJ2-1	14	CASRRGLRGDEQFF
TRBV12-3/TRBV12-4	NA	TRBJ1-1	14	CASRGGLLNTEAFF
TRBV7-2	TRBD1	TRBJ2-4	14	CASSPDRGMNIQYF
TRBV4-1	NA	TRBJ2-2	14	CASSQDGGPGELFF
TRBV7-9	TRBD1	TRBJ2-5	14	CASSFTGGSETQYF
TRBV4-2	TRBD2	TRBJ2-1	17	CASSQGQGLAGNNEQFF
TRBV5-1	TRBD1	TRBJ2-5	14	CASSLWTGQETQYF
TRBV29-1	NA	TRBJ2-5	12	CSVEGWVETQYF
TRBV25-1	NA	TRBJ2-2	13	CASSGTNTGELFF
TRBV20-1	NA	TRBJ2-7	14	CSARAPDRTYEQYF
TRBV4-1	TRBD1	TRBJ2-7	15	CASSDYGTGAYEQYF
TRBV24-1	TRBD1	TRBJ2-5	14	CATSEGTAQETQYF
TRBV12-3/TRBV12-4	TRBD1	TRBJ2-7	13	CASRTTGTYEQYF
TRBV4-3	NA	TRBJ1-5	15	CASSQVRFDNQPQHF
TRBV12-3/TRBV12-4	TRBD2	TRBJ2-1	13	CASSSGTINEQFF
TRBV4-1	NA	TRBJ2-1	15	CASSQEWRGLSEQFF
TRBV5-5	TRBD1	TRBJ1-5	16	CASSLRGPGGNQPQHF
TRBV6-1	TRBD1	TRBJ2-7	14	CASSKTGQGYEQYF
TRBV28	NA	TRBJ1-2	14	CASSPGADGYGYTF
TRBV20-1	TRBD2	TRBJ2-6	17	CSASRSGSTRGANVLTF
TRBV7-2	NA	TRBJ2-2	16	CASSLSGSTNTGELFF
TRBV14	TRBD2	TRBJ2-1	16	CASSHTGLAPYNEQFF
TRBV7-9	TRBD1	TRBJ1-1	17	CASSRIPGQGLNTEAFF
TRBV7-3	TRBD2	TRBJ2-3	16	CASSSLGSGGADTQYF
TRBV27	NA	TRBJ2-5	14	CASSSLPESETQYF
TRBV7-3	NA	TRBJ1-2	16	CASSSGPMAGDYGYTF
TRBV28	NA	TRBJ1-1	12	CASTLRNTEAFF
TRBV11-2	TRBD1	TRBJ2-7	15	CASSIGTGVSYEQYF
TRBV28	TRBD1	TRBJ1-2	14	CASIQQGINYGYTF
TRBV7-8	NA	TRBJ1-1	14	CASSPFGQNTEAFF
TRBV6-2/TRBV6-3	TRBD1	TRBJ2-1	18	CASRPSPAGTGGINEQFF
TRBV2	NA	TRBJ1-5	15	CASSLKGPLNQPQHF
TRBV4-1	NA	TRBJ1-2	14	CASSQGGFGYGYTF
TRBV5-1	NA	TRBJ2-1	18	CASSLANVRKLNLYEQFF
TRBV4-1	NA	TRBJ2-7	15	CASSQEHRVSYEQYF
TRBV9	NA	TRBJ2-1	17	CASSVAGWGSTYNEQFF
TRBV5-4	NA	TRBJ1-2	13	CASSLAGGDGYTF
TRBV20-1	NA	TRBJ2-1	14	CSARDPRGVVEQFF
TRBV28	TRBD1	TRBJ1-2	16	CTSSLQGARLGGGYTF
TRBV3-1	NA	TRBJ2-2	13	CASSQDQLRELFF
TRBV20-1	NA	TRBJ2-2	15	CSARGHSVNTGELFF
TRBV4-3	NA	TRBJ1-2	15	CASSQRNRDLYGYTF
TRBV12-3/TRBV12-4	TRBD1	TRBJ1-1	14	CASSLAQGSTEAFF